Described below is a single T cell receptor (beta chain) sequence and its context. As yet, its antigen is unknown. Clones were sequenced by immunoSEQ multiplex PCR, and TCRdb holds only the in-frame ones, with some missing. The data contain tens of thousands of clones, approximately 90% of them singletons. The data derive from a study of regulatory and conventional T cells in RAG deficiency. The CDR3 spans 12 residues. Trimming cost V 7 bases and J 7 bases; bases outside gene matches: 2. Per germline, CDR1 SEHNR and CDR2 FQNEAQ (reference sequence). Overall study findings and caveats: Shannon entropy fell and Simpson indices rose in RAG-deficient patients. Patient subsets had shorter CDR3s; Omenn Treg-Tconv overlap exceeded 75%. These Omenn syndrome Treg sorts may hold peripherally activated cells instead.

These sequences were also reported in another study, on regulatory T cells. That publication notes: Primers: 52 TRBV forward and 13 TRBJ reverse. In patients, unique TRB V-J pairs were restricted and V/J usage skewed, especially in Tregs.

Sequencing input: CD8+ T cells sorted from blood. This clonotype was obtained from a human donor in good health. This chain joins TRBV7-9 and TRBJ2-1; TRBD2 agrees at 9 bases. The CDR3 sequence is CASNLAGNEQFF. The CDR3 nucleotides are TGTGCCAGCAATCTAGCGGGAAATGAGCAGTTCTTC.